This record looks at one T cell receptor beta chain sequence and its context. Participants reported their clinical history, and cohort assignment relied on those reports. Assay: immunoSEQ multiplex PCR; the TCRdb copy retains only in-frame clones and omits some. This table holds some 210,000 clones, 65% to 85% found once. This sample stems from a study of blood T cell repertoires in COVID-19. Turning to the study itself: Samples came from the United States, Italy and Spain, spanning acute and convalescent COVID-19.

This CDR3 region has 18 residues. Per the germline V gene, CDR1 is SGHVS and CDR2 is FNYEAQ. V lost 3 bases and J lost 0, with 15 bases in between. The material sequenced was PBMCs or T cells enriched from blood (not recorded which). The chain links TRBV7-6 to TRBJ2-6; a weak D match, TRBD1 (6 bases). The sequence was obtained from a man aged 25 to 40 with acute COVID-19. For the CDR3, the DNA is TGTGCCAGCAGCTTCGTCCCTGGACAGTTCTCTGGGGCCAACGTCCTGACTTTC. Its translation: CASSFVPGQFSGANVLTF.